Following are 20 T cell receptor beta chains from one sample sequenced in a study of blood T cells in healthy people across ages. A second PCR of roughly 6 to 12 cycles used a sample-barcoded 5' primer and a J-beta primer mix. One entry per CDR3 protein, called by TCRdb with MiXCR from the 5' RACE reads. The sample holds some 1.4 million distinct CDR3 sequences, 42% seen once. Source material: blood. Receptors were obtained from a woman aged 18 to 35 in good health.

This clonotype was detected a few times. The rearrangement links TRBV20-1 to TRBJ1-1; tentatively, D is TRBD1 (5 bases). CDR1 is DFQATT and CDR2 is SNEGSKA in the germline V gene (reference sequence). Trimming removed 0 bases at V and 5 bases at J, with 10 bases between. CDR3 length: 13 amino acids. CDR3 nucleotides: TGCAGTGCTAGAGACCCCCAGGGAACTGAAGCTTTCTTT. Protein: CSARDPQGTEAFF.

The chain joins TRBV29-1 to TRBJ2-1, with 8 bases identical to TRBD2. The J call may not be correct, given that the DNA end is closer to TRBJ2-7. The V gene's germline CDR1 is SQVTM and CDR2 ANQGSEA. The CDR3 is 15 amino acids. The CDR3 sequence is CSVDLPGGSYNEQYF. In DNA, the CDR3 is TGCAGCGTTGATCTCCCGGGAGGGTCCTACAATGAGCAGTACTTC.

V gene TRBV29-1 combines with J gene TRBJ1-1; possible D gene TRBD1, 5 bases. CDR3 length: 14 residues. The germline gives CDR1 SQVTM, CDR2 ANQGSEA. Trimming removed 5 bases from V and 1 base from J, with 14 bases in between. The CDR3 DNA sequence: TGCAGCGTTCCCAGGGAGGGCTGGAACACTGAAGCTTTCTTT. Translated, it gives CSVPREGWNTEAFF.

This sequence joins TRBV29-1 and TRBJ2-4; the D is unclear. The J call is uncertain, as TRBJ2-5 better fits the DNA end. The CDR3 is 13 residues long. The V gene's germline CDR1 is SQVTM and CDR2 ANQGSEA. The CDR3 is CSVMIQLKETQYF. The CDR3 DNA follows: TGCAGCGTCATGATACAGTTAAAAGAGACCCAGTACTTC.

The chain couples TRBV30 to TRBJ1-1, with 8 bases matching TRBD1. The CDR3 sequence is 15 residues long. V lost 2 bases and J lost 3; bases outside the gene matches: 8. CDR1 is GTSNPN, CDR2 SVGIG, per germline (reference sequence). The CDR3 region has the DNA TGTGCCTGGAGTCAGGGGGCGCCACGGGACACTGAAGCTTTCTTT. Translation gives CAWSQGAPRDTEAFF.

This chain connects TRBV7-8 to TRBJ2-5; the D gene is possibly TRBD2 (5 bases). Germline-derived CDR1 and CDR2 are SGHVS and FQNEAQ. Trimming shortened V by 1 base and J by 11 bases, and 14 bases separated the two germline ends. This CDR3 is 13 amino acids long. CDR3 protein: CASSLVGLASQYF. The CDR3 DNA reads as TGTGCCAGCAGCTTAGTCGGGCTAGCATCTCAGTACTTC.

The chain carries TRBV20-1 and TRBJ2-7; D may be TRBD1 or TRBD2 (6 bases each). The germline V and J ends were trimmed by 0 bases and 4 bases, with 16 bases remaining between them. CDR1 is DFQATT, CDR2 SNEGSKA, per germline (reference sequence). The CDR3 has 15 residues. CDR3: CSARDQRGQGYEQYF. As DNA, the CDR3 is TGCAGTGCTAGAGATCAACGGGGGCAAGGGTACGAGCAGTACTTC.

The rearrangement uses TRBV10-3 and TRBJ1-1; 8 positions match TRBD1. Trimming took 7 bases from V and 4 from J; bases not matched to a gene: 8. This CDR3 spans 14 amino acids. Looked up from germline, CDR1 is ENHRY and CDR2 is SYGVKD. The CDR3 is CAIKLGTGLTEAFF. For the CDR3, the DNA is TGTGCCATCAAATTGGGGACAGGCCTCACTGAAGCTTTCTTT.

This clonotype was recorded a few times. The rearrangement links TRBV11-2 to TRBJ2-7; 9 positions agree with TRBD2. J lost 0 bases, V lost 6 bases, and 6 bases had no gene match. Germline CDR1 SGHAT, CDR2 FQNNGV. CDR3 length: 15 residues. DNA of the CDR3: TGTGCCAGCAGATCTAGCGGGATTAACTCCTACGAGCAGTACTTC. It yields the protein CASRSSGINSYEQYF.

This clonotype has just a few counts. The chain employs TRBV20-1 and TRBJ1-2; a possible D gene is TRBD1 (6 bases). Trimming cost V 3 bases and J 5 bases, with 13 bases left between them. Germline values: CDR1 DFQATT, CDR2 SNEGSKA (reference sequence). The CDR3 runs to 13 residues. The CDR3 DNA follows: TGCAGTGCTAGGATAAGGGGGGCTTATGGCTACACCTTC. Protein: CSARIRGAYGYTF.

This clonotype was counted a few times. The genes are TRBV18 and TRBJ2-1, with D possibly being TRBD2 (6 bases). The V gene lost 3 bases and the J gene lost 0 bases, with 12 bases spanning the gap. The CDR3 totals 16 residues. CDR1 is KGHSH, CDR2 LQKENI, per germline. The CDR3 nucleotides are TGTGCCAGCTCACCTGGGACTTTAAGCTCCTACAATGAGCAGTTCTTC. It is translated as CASSPGTLSSYNEQFF.

The chain recombines TRBV6-2 or TRBV6-3 with TRBJ2-3, with D possibly TRBD2 on 7 matching bases. CDR3 length: 15 residues. Trimming left V 6 bases short and J 2 bases short, with 15 bases between. CDR1 and CDR2 from the germline V gene are MNHEY and SVGEGT. DNA for the CDR3: TGTGCCAGCAGCCCCCGGGGGGCCTACACAGATACGCAGTATTTT. Residues: CASSPRGAYTDTQYF.

This chain joins TRBV24-1 and TRBJ2-4; D is perhaps TRBD2 (5 bases). With the DNA end fitting TRBJ2-5 better, the J assignment may be wrong. CDR1 is KGHDR, CDR2 SFDVKD, per germline. The CDR3 contains 13 residues. CDR3 DNA: TGTGCCACCAGTGGCGGGTCTTTAGAGACCCAGTACTTC. Translation gives CATSGGSLETQYF.

This clonotype has more than one count but fewer than ten. The chain combines TRBV18 with TRBJ2-7; possible D gene TRBD1, 6 bases. With 5 bases removed from V and 3 bases from J, the gap between germline ends came to 20 bases. Germline lookup yields CDR1 KGHSH and CDR2 LQKENI. The CDR3 is 16 amino acids. CDR3 DNA: TGTGCCAGCTCAGGGTGGAGCCTATCAGGGGACTACGAGCAGTACTTC. It yields the protein CASSGWSLSGDYEQYF.

The V and J genes are TRBV12-5 and TRBJ2-2; 7 positions agree with TRBD1. J lost 2 bases, V lost 1 base, and 7 bases had no gene match. The CDR3 spans 17 residues. Germline V gene sequence: CDR1 LGHNT, CDR2 FRNRAP. CDR3 protein: CASGLASGTVNTGELFF. Here the CDR3 DNA reads TGTGCTAGTGGTTTGGCTTCCGGGACAGTAAACACCGGGGAGCTGTTTTTT.

Concerning this clonotype itself: A much larger clone lies a single base off, so this may be a read error. The genes are TRBV29-1 and TRBJ2-5; tentatively, D is TRBD2 (6 bases). The germline V gene encodes CDR1 SQVTM and CDR2 ANQGSEA. Trimming cost V 0 bases and J 11 bases, with 31 bases left between them. The CDR3 is made up of 18 amino acids. This CDR3 is CSVEDVDFVPGVLNEQYF. In DNA form, the CDR3 reads TGCAGCGTTGAAGACGTGGACTTTGTTCCGGGAGTATTAAATGAGCAGTACTTC.

The table lists this clonotype with many counts. The chain recombines TRBV20-1 with TRBJ2-7; 10 bases match TRBD1. The V segment lost 1 base and the J segment 4 bases; nucleotides outside the gene matches: 7. The CDR3 spans 15 residues. Germline CDR1 reads DFQATT; CDR2 reads SNEGSKA (reference sequence). This chain's CDR3 is CSARAGQGGLYEQYF. In DNA form, the CDR3 reads TGCAGTGCTAGAGCCGGACAGGGGGGACTTTACGAGCAGTACTTC.

V usage is TRBV11-1 and J usage is TRBJ2-5; no definite D call. Trimming stripped 5 bases from V and 11 bases from J, with 24 bases between. Germline V gene lookup returns CDR1 SGHAT and CDR2 FQDESV (reference sequence). The length of the CDR3 is 15 residues. The CDR3 protein is CASSHGRQHYNEQYF. The DNA for the CDR3 is TGTGCCAGCAGCCACGGCCGACAACACTACAATGAGCAGTACTTC.

This clonotype was seen a handful of times. DNA of the CDR3: TGCGCCAGCAGCCAGGCGGGACTAGCGCAAGAGACCCAGTACTTC. This codes for CASSQAGLAQETQYF. The rearrangement joins TRBV4-1 to TRBJ2-5; TRBD2 matches 10 bases. J was trimmed by 2 bases and V by 3 bases; bases with no gene match: 3. Germline CDR1 MGHRA, CDR2 YSYEKL. This CDR3 has 15 amino acids.

The chain combines TRBV7-2 with TRBJ1-2; tentatively, D is TRBD1 (5 bases). The CDR3 has 13 amino acids. V lost 5 bases, J lost 3 bases, and 10 bases lay in between. CDR1 and CDR2 (germline): SGHTA, FQGNSA. CDR3 loop: CASSRLGDYGYTF. The CDR3 nucleotides read TGTGCCAGCAGCCGCCTGGGGGACTATGGCTACACCTTC. The full variable domain, in which reference TRBV7-2 and TRBJ1-2 provide the parts outside the CDR3, is GAGVSQSPSNKVTEKGKDVELRCDPISGHTALYWYRQSLGQGLEFLIYFQGNSAPDKSGLPSDRFSAERTGGSVSTLTIQRTQQEDSAVYLCASSRLGDYGYTFGSGTRLTVV.